A single sample gave rise to the 23 T cell receptor beta chains below, sequenced in a study of cytomegalovirus exposure and HLA in healthy donors. Primers for the PCR totalled 60 Vbeta and 13 Jbeta. Method: immunoSEQ multiplex PCR; TCRdb's copy keeps in-frame clones and lacks some. The sample holds around 170,000 clones, 76% seen once. Source material: PBMCs. The receptors shown here come from a woman under 40 in good health and CMV-seropositive.

This clone was recorded only once. This chain links TRBV10-1 with TRBJ2-7, with D possibly matching TRBD2 (6 bases). This CDR3 comprises 14 residues. Germline V CDR1 and CDR2: WNHNN, SYGVQD (reference sequence). Trimming pared 4 bases from V and 2 bases from J, leaving 12 bases between. This CDR3 reads CASSGGTSTYEQYF. DNA of the CDR3: TGCGCCAGCAGTGGGGGGACTTCGACCTACGAGCAGTACTTC.

The chain recombines TRBV5-1 with TRBJ2-5, with a weak D call TRBD2 (6 bases). The CDR3 has 14 amino acids. CDR1 is SGHRS, CDR2 YFSETQ, per germline. Trimming removed 3 bases at V and 5 bases at J, with 14 bases between. CDR3 region: CASSSGPGVETQYF. In DNA form, the CDR3 reads TGCGCCAGCAGCTCGGGTCCGGGGGTCGAGACCCAGTACTTC.

The CDR3 reads CASRSPGDTQYF. In DNA form, the CDR3 reads TGTGCCAGCAGGTCCCCCGGGGATACGCAGTATTTT. This chain uses TRBV28 with TRBJ2-3; D unclear. This CDR3 is built from 12 residues. V was pared by 6 bases and J by 6 bases, with 10 bases between. Germline V gene sequence: CDR1 MDHEN, CDR2 SYDVKM.

CDR3 bases: TGTGCCAGCAGCCCAGACAGGAACACCGGGGAGCTGTTTTTT. Translating gives CASSPDRNTGELFF. V gene TRBV9 combines with J gene TRBJ2-2; maybe TRBD1 (5 bases). The length of the CDR3 is 14 residues. Germline loops: CDR1 SGDLS, CDR2 YYNGEE. The V end was cut by 4 bases, the J end by 1 base, with 8 bases between.

The rearrangement links TRBV21-1 to TRBJ2-4; the D call in the table, TRBD2, was not verified against the DNA. TRBV21-1 is recorded as a pseudogene. The CDR3 is made up of 17 amino acids. DNA for the CDR3: TGTGCCAGCAGCATCCTGACCCAGCTAGGAGCCAAAAACATTCAGTACTTC. Translated: CASSILTQLGAKNIQYF.

The rearrangement uses TRBV7-9 and TRBJ2-7, with D maybe TRBD1 (6 bases). Germline V gene sequence: CDR1 SEHNR, CDR2 FQNEAQ (reference sequence). The CDR3 extends over 14 amino acids. V shed 5 bases and J shed 1 base, with 12 bases lying between them. The CDR3 sequence is CASSVQQGSYEQYF. Here the CDR3 DNA reads TGTGCCAGCAGCGTACAACAGGGATCCTACGAGCAGTACTTC.

J is TRBJ2-1 and V is TRBV5-6; 7 bases are a match to TRBD1. Germline V gene data show CDR1 as SGHDT and CDR2 as YYEEEE. This CDR3 comprises 16 residues. Trimming cost V 0 bases and J 2 bases; bases outside gene matches: 5. CDR3 nucleotides: TGTGCCAGCAGCTTGGACCCGGGACAGACCTACAATGAGCAGTTCTTC. Protein product: CASSLDPGQTYNEQFF.

This chain uses TRBV19 with TRBJ2-2; TRBD2 matches 15 bases. The CDR3 consists of 18 residues. J was trimmed by 4 bases and V by 3 bases; bases with no gene match: 6. Germline values: CDR1 LNHDA, CDR2 SQIVND (reference sequence). This chain's CDR3 is CASSIPGLAGGITGELFF. The CDR3 region has the DNA TGTGCCAGTAGTATCCCCGGACTAGCGGGGGGGATCACCGGGGAGCTGTTTTTT. The full variable domain, with the rest looked up from reference TRBV19 and TRBJ2-2, is DGGITQSPKYLFRKEGQNVTLSCEQNLNHDAMYWYRQDPGQGLRLIYYSQIVNDFQKGDIAEGYSVSREKKESFPLTVTSAQKNPTAFYLCASSIPGLAGGITGELFFGEGSRLTVL.

The chain is built from TRBV28 and TRBJ1-5; 8 bases fit TRBD1. The germline gives CDR1 MDHEN, CDR2 SYDVKM. CDR3 size: 15 residues. Losses at the gene ends were 2 bases for V and 1 base for J; bases not matched to a gene: 1. The CDR3 is CASSLAGGSNQPQHF. The CDR3 DNA is TGTGCCAGCAGTTTAGCAGGGGGCAGCAATCAGCCCCAGCATTTT.

The chain couples TRBV5-1 to TRBJ1-6, with 7 nucleotides matching TRBD1. The CDR3 has 14 amino acids. Germline CDR1 reads SGHRS; CDR2 reads YFSETQ. Trimming took 7 bases from V and 3 from J; bases not matched to a gene: 4. The CDR3 sequence: CASARDSYNSPLHF. The DNA for the CDR3 is TGCGCCAGCGCCCGGGACAGCTATAATTCACCCCTCCACTTT.

The gene calls are TRBV7-8 and TRBJ2-2; TRBD1 agrees at 7 bases. The CDR3 consists of 17 residues. Trimming removed 2 bases from V and 5 bases from J; junction bases left unmatched: 11. Germline-derived CDR1 and CDR2 are SGHVS and FQNEAQ. The CDR3 loop reads CASSLQFRRGLTGELFF. CDR3 DNA sequence: TGTGCCAGCAGCTTACAATTTAGAAGGGGGCTGACCGGGGAGCTGTTTTTT.

As DNA, the CDR3 is TGTGCCAGCAGCGCTGACAGGGCAGGGGCCACCGAGCAGTACTTC. Its translation: CASSADRAGATEQYF. V gene TRBV9 combines with J gene TRBJ2-7; TRBD1 agrees at 7 bases. The length of the CDR3 is 15 residues. V was pared by 3 bases and J by 6 bases, with 12 bases of the junction left unmatched. Germline V gene sequence: CDR1 SGDLS, CDR2 YYNGEE.

The chain uses TRBV28 and TRBJ2-7, with TRBD1 matching 8 bases. Germline trimming cut 4 bases from V and 3 bases from J; bases unmatched to any gene: 8. CDR1 is MDHEN, CDR2 SYDVKM, per germline. This CDR3 region has 15 residues. CDR3: CASSSTGTGSYEQYF. The CDR3 DNA reads as TGTGCCAGCAGTTCCACCGGGACAGGTAGCTACGAGCAGTACTTC.

The chain carries TRBV7-2 and TRBJ2-7, with 7 nucleotides matching TRBD2. Germline V gene data show CDR1 as SGHTA and CDR2 as FQGNSA. There are 13 residues in the CDR3. Trimming removed 4 bases from V and 4 bases from J; junction bases left unmatched: 4. The CDR3 here is CASSSRGGYEQYF. Written as DNA, the CDR3 is TGTGCCAGCAGCTCCCGGGGAGGGTACGAGCAGTACTTC. The variable domain in full, completed from reference TRBV7-2 and TRBJ2-7, reads GAGVSQSPSNKVTEKGKDVELRCDPISGHTALYWYRQSLGQGLEFLIYFQGNSAPDKSGLPSDRFSAERTGGSVSTLTIQRTQQEDSAVYLCASSSRGGYEQYFGPGTRLTVT.

This rearrangement joins TRBV5-1 to TRBJ1-2; 8 bases agree with TRBD1. The CDR3 length is 13 residues. CDR1 is SGHRS, CDR2 YFSETQ, per germline. V gave up 3 bases and J gave up 4 bases; unmatched junction bases: 2. As DNA, the CDR3 is TGCGCCAGCAGCTCACAGGGGGGCTATGGCTACACCTTC. It codes for CASSSQGGYGYTF.

CDR3 loop: CSVLTDGDEQYF. The CDR3, as DNA: TGCAGCGTTCTTACCGACGGGGACGAGCAGTACTTC. This chain links TRBV29-1 with TRBJ2-7, with D possibly TRBD2 on 5 matching bases. Germline assignment: CDR1 SQVTM and CDR2 ANQGSEA. This CDR3 has 12 amino acids. The V and J ends lost 5 bases and 5 bases respectively, with 13 bases between them.

V usage is TRBV9 and J usage is TRBJ2-1, with 7 bases matching TRBD2. V was pared by 2 bases and J by 6 bases, with 17 bases of the junction left unmatched. Germline V gene sequence: CDR1 SGDLS, CDR2 YYNGEE. The CDR3 extends over 18 amino acids. CDR3 DNA: TGTGCCAGCAGCGTCGGCCTCTTAGCGGGCCCCCGAAGCAATGAGCAGTTCTTC. This sequence encodes CASSVGLLAGPRSNEQFF.

This chain joins TRBV5-1 and TRBJ1-6; a possible D gene is TRBD1 (6 bases). Trimming took 4 bases from V and 3 from J, leaving 14 bases between them. CDR1 and CDR2 (germline): SGHRS, YFSETQ. CDR3 size: 16 residues. DNA for the CDR3: TGCGCCAGCAGCCGGGACAATACCAACTATAATTCACCCCTCCACTTT. Amino acid sequence: CASSRDNTNYNSPLHF.

The genes are TRBV9 and TRBJ2-2, with 7 bases aligning to TRBD2. The CDR3 is made up of 16 amino acids. The V gene end was trimmed by 0 bases and the J gene end by 4 bases; junction bases not matched to a gene: 6. Germline CDR1 and CDR2: SGDLS and YYNGEE. CDR3 sequence (DNA): TGTGCCAGCAGCGTAGGCCGCGGGGGAGTCACCGGGGAGCTGTTTTTT. This gives the protein CASSVGRGGVTGELFF.

CDR3 coding DNA: TGTGCCAGTAGCACGGGACTTATCACAGATACGCAGTATTTT. Its protein product is CASSTGLITDTQYF. V usage is TRBV19 and J usage is TRBJ2-3; weak D call: TRBD2 (6 bases). Trimming removed 6 bases at V and 2 bases at J, with 12 bases between. Germline CDR1 is LNHDA and CDR2 is SQIVND (reference sequence). The CDR3 extends over 14 amino acids.

The genes are TRBV11-2 and TRBJ2-5; weak D call: TRBD1 (6 bases). The DNA end lines up better with TRBJ2-7; the J call may be wrong. In germline, CDR1 is SGHAT, CDR2 FQNNGV. CDR3 size: 14 residues. The CDR3 DNA is TGTGCCAGCAGCCCCTGGGACATTTCCTACGAGCAGTACTTC. Translating it yields CASSPWDISYEQYF.

The chain couples TRBV9 to TRBJ2-2, with D maybe TRBD2 (6 bases). V was shortened by 4 bases and J by 4 bases, with 17 bases between the two germline ends. Per germline, CDR1 SGDLS and CDR2 YYNGEE. The CDR3 contains 16 residues. In DNA form, the CDR3 reads TGTGCCAGCAGCCCCCGAGCCCAGGGACTCACCGGGGAGCTGTTTTTT. Protein sequence: CASSPRAQGLTGELFF.

The rearrangement uses TRBV4-1 and TRBJ2-6; 10 positions agree with TRBD1. The CDR3 has 18 residues. CDR1 and CDR2 from the germline V gene are MGHRA and YSYEKL. The J segment lost 0 bases and the V segment lost 4 bases, leaving 6 bases of the junction unmatched. The CDR3 nucleotides read TGCGCCAGCAGCCCTACGGGGGACAGGGGCTCTGGGGCCAACGTCCTGACTTTC. Its protein product is CASSPTGDRGSGANVLTF.